This T cell receptor (beta chain) is drawn from a study of cytomegalovirus exposure and HLA in healthy donors. There are 14 residues in the CDR3. Trimming cost V 3 bases and J 2 bases, with 11 bases left between them. Germline V gene lookup returns CDR1 MDHEN and CDR2 SYDVKM. Whole-study results and caveats: Specificity of a few CMV-associated chains for CMV antigens was verified in vitro.

Each donor was nominally healthy when sampled (though unrecorded immune exposures were likely). The PCR employed 60 Vbeta primers together with 13 Jbeta primers. This table comes from immunoSEQ multiplex PCR, and its TCRdb copy is limited to in-frame clones, with some not included. The sample has some 150,000 clones, over 60% seen once. Regarding this clone: The antigen remains undetermined.

The source is a female donor in good health and CMV-seropositive. The rearrangement links TRBV28 to TRBJ2-7; maybe TRBD1 (6 bases). The sequencing sample was made of PBMCs. The CDR3 nucleotides are TGTGCCAGCAGTTTTATCGACAGGACCTACGAGCAGTACTTC. It is translated as CASSFIDRTYEQYF.